The 5 T cell receptor beta chains in this list originate from one sample, sequenced in a study of shared clonotypes between healthy human individuals (dated by TCRdb to the early 2020s). The receptor library was made with the immunoSEQ multiplex PCR assay. TCRdb took over this immuneACCESS table, retaining in-frame rearrangements with V and J assigned. Such tables are incomplete; in checked studies, under half of the missing clones stem from an unresolved V gene, and the remainder is unexplained. This sample comprises 470,000 or so clones, 81% of them detected only once. The top ten clonotypes cover about 13% of the sample. The sample taken for sequencing was PBMCs. These receptors were taken from a woman in her thirties or forties in good health. Some clones in this sample may be carry-over from other donors' samples.

The chain links TRBV19 to TRBJ1-6, with 8 bases lining up with TRBD1. This CDR3 has 14 residues. Germline V gene sequence: CDR1 LNHDA, CDR2 SQIVND (reference sequence). The V and J ends lost 4 bases and 7 bases, in that order; junction bases with no gene match: 3. CDR3 protein: CASSTGQENSPLHF. CDR3 bases: TGTGCCAGTAGTACGGGACAGGAAAATTCACCCCTCCACTTT.

The rearrangement joins TRBV7-9 to TRBJ2-7; 10 nucleotides line up with TRBD1. Trimming cost V 9 bases and J 2 bases; bases outside gene matches: 7. Germline CDR1 SEHNR, CDR2 FQNEAQ (reference sequence). The CDR3 totals 14 residues. CDR3: CASTSGTGAYEQYF. The CDR3 region has the DNA TGTGCCAGTACTTCCGGGACAGGGGCCTACGAGCAGTACTTC.

This clone was picked up many times. This CDR3 reads CASSRGQGANSPLHF. In DNA, the CDR3 is TGCGCCAGCAGCCGCGGACAGGGGGCGAATTCACCCCTCCACTTT. The V and J genes are TRBV5-1 and TRBJ1-6, with 11 bases that match TRBD1. The V segment lost 4 bases and the J segment 7 bases; nucleotides outside the gene matches: 4. The germline CDR1 and CDR2 sequences are SGHRS and YFSETQ. This CDR3 is built from 15 residues.

This chain joins TRBV4-1 and TRBJ1-3; D is ambiguous. Trimming took 4 bases from V and 4 from J, leaving 8 bases between them. Germline CDR1 MGHRA, CDR2 YSYEKL. This CDR3 comprises 13 residues. The CDR3 DNA follows: TGCGCCAGCAGCCTGGCCGGGGGAAACACCATATATTTT. This translates into CASSLAGGNTIYF.

In regard to this clone: Only one base separates this from a far larger clonotype, so it likely reflects a read error. Since no conserved phenylalanine or tryptophan closes the CDR3, a read error is the likely cause. The V gene is TRBV28, the J gene TRBJ1-2; D call uncertain. The CDR3 sequence is 11 residues long. With 6 bases removed from V and 0 bases from J, the gap between germline ends came to 2 bases. Germline loops: CDR1 MDHEN, CDR2 SYDVKM. The CDR3 DNA is TGTGCCAGCAGGTCTAACTATGGCTACACCCTC. This sequence encodes CASRSNYGYTL.